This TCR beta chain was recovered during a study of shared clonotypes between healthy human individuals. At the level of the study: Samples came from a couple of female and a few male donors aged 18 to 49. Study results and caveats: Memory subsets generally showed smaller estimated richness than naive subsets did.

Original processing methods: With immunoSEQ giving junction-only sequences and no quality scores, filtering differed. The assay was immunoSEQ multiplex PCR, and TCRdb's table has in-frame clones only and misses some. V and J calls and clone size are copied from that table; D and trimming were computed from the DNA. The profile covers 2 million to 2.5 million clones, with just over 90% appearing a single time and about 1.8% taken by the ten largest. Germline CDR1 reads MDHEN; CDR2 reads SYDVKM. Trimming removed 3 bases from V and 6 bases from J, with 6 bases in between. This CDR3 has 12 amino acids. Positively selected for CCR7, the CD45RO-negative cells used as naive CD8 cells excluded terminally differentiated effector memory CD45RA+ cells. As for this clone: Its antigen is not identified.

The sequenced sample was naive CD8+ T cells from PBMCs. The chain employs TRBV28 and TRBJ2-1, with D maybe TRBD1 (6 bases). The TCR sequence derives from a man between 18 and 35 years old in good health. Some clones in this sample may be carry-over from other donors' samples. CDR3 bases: TGTGCCAGCAGTTTGGGGGCCAATGAGCAGTTCTTC. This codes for CASSLGANEQFF.